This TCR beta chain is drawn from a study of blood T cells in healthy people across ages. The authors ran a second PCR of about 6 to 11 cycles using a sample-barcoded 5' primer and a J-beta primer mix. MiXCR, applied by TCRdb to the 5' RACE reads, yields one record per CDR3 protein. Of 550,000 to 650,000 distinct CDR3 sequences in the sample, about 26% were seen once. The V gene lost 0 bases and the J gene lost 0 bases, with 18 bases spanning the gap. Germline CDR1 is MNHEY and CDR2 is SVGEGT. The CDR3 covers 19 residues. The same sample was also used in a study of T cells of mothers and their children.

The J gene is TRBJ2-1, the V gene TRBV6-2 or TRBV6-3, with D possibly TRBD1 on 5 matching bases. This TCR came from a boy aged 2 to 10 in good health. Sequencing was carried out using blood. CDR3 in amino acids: CASSYSKGYTLSSYNEQFF. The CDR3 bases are TGTGCCAGCAGTTACTCGAAGGGGTATACCTTAAGCTCCTACAATGAGCAGTTCTTC.